This note documents a single TCR beta chain sequence. The sample comes from a study of blood T cell repertoires in COVID-19. V was pared by 4 bases and J by 2 bases, with 11 bases between. This CDR3 is 15 amino acids long. In germline, CDR1 is MNHEY, CDR2 SVGAGI. The data were produced by immunoSEQ multiplex PCR, yet TCRdb's version contains in-frame clones alone and is incomplete. The sample contains 250,000 to 350,000 clones, 65% to 85% of which appear only once. This receptor was obtained from a human donor with COVID-19, enrolled during active disease. The donor label of this sample is uncertain. The chain combines TRBV6-5 with TRBJ2-2; a weak D match, TRBD1 (5 bases). The source material was peripheral blood. CDR3 DNA: TGTGCCAGCAGTTCCAGGGTCGGTAACACCGGGGAGCTGTTTTTT. It encodes CASSSRVGNTGELFF.